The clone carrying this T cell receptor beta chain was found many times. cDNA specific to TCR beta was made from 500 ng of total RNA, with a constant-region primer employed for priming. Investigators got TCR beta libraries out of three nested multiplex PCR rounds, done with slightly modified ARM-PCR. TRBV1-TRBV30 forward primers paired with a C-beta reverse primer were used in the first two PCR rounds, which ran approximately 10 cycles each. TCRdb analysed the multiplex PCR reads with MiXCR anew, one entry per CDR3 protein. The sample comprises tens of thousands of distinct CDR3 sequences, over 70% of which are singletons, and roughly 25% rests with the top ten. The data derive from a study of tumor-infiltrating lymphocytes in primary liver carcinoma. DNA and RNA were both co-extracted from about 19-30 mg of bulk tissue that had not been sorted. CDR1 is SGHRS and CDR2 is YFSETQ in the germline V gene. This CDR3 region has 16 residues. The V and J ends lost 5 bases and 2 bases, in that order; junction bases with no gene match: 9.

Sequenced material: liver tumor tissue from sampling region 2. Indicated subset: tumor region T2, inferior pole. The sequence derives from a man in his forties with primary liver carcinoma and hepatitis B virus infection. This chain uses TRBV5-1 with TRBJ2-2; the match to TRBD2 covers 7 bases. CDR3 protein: CASRSRWDYNTGELFF. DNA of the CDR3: TGCGCCAGCAGGTCCCGTTGGGACTACAACACCGGGGAGCTGTTTTTT.